This TCR beta chain was recorded in a study of graft-versus-host responses after intestinal transplantation. Overall study context: All recipients were transplanted with multivisceral, liver-intestinal, or isolated intestinal grafts.

Here immunoSEQ multiplex PCR was the method, and the copy in TCRdb shows in-frame clones only, minus some. This sample yields about 99,000 clones, of which 85% to 95% are seen a single time; around 0.07% belongs to the top ten. Remarks on this clone: The target antigen is unknown.

From germline, CDR1 is SEHNR and CDR2 FQNEAQ (reference sequence). V dropped 3 bases and J dropped 0 bases, with 15 bases sitting between them. The CDR3 contains 17 residues. This chain connects TRBV7-9 to TRBJ1-3; D is ambiguous. This clonotype was obtained from a human donor who was the organ donor for an intestinal transplant. The specimen comprised unstimulated CD8+ T cells sorted from spleen or lymph node cells, sampled before transplant. In DNA, the CDR3 is TGTGCCAGCAGCTTGCTATATTCAAGGAGCTCTGGAAACACCATATATTTT. Its translation is CASSLLYSRSSGNTIYF.